The rows below give T cell receptor beta chains drawn from one sample of a study of blood T cell repertoires in COVID-19. Produced via immunoSEQ multiplex PCR; TCRdb's table is partial and in-frame only. The sample has 80,000 to 100,000 clones, 80% seen once; the top ten hold around 10%. Sequenced input: peripheral blood. The receptors stem from a woman between 65 and 79 years old with acute or convalescent COVID-19. Each CDR3 is given without its conserved first and last residue. The order of the fields is V gene, CDR3 protein.

TRBV19 | ASSMGRGIGEAF
TRBV6-4 | ASSDSGLAGRNEQF
TRBV7-9 | ASSPGQGWATNEKLF
TRBV28 | ATQSLETQY
TRBV30 | AWSPLPGELF
TRBV30 | AWSVPDRVYTEAF
TRBV9 | ASSVEAGVIGEQF
TRBV27 | ASSPGLALYNEQF
TRBV6-1 | ASSEGGLAQY
TRBV12-5 | ASGLVQGTGLYNEQF
TRBV28 | ASSPRTGTQPQH
TRBV19 | ASSIEETQY
TRBV5-1 | ASSLLTSSEQF
TRBV7-9 | ASSLRTSGFAMGEQF
TRBV28 | ASSSGSYNEQF
TRBV27 | ASSFGLAGVGEQF
TRBV27 | ASSPRTGLSEKLF
TRBV4-3 | ASSQDQGREQY
TRBV4-1 | ASSLQGMAAGYT